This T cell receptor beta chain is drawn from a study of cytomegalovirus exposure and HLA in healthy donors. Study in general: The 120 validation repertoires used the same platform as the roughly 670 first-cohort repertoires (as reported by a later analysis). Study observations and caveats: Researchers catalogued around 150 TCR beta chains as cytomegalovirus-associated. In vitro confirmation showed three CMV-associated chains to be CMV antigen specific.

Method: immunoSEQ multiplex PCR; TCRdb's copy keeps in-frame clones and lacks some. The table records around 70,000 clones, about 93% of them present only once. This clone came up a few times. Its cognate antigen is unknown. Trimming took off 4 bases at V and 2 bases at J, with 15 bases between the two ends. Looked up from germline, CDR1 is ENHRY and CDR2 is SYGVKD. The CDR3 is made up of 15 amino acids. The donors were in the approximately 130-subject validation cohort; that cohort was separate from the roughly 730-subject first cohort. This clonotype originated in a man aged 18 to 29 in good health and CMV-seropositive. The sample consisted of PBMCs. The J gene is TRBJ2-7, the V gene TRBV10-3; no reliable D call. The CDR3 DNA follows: TGTGCCATCAGTGGTAGGCACAGCAAAACCTACGAGCAGTACTTC. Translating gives CAISGRHSKTYEQYF.